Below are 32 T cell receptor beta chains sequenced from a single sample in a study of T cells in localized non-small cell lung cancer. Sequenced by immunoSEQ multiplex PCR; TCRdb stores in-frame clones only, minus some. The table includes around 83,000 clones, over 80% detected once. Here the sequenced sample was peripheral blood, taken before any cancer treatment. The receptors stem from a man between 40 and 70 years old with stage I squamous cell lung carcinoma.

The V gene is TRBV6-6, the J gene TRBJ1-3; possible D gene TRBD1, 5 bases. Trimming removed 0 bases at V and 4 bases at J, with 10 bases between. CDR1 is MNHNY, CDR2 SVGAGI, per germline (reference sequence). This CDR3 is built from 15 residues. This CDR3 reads CASSYSGGTGNTIYF. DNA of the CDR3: TGTGCCAGCAGTTACTCTGGGGGGACCGGAAACACCATATATTTT.

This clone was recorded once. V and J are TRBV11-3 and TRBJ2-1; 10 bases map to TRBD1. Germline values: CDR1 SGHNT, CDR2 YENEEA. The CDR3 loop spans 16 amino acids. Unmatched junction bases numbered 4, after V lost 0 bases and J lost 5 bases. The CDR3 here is CASSLEGTGVNNEQFF. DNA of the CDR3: TGTGCCAGCAGCTTAGAGGGGACAGGGGTGAACAATGAGCAGTTCTTC.

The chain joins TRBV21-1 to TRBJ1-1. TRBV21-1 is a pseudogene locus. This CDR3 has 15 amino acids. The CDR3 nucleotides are TGTGCCAGCAGCATTTGCGGCAGCTTGTACACTGAAGCTTTCTTT. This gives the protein CASSICGSLYTEAFF.

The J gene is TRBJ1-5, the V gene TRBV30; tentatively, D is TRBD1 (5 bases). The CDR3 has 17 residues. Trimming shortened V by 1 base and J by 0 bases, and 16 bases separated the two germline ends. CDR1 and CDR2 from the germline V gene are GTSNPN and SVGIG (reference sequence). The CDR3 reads CAWSGRKTVDSNQPQHF. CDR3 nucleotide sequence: TGTGCCTGGAGTGGCCGAAAGACAGTGGATAGCAATCAGCCCCAGCATTTT.

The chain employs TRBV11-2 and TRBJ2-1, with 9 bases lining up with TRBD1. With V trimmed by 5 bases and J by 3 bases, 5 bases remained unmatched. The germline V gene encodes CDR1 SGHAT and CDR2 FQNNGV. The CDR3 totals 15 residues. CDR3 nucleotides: TGTGCCAGCAGCGGAGGGACAGGGAGCTACAATGAGCAGTTCTTC. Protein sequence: CASSGGTGSYNEQFF.

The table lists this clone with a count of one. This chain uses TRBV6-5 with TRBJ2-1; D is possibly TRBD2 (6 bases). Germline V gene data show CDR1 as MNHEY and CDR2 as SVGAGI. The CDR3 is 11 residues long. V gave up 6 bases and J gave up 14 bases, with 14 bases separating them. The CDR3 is CASRSRGTEFF. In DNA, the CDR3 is TGTGCCAGCAGGTCCCGCGGGACTGAGTTCTTC.

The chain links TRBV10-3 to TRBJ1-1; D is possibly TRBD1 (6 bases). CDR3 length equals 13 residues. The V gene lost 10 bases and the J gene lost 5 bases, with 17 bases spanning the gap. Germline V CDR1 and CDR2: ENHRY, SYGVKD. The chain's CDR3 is CATAGVVTTEAFF. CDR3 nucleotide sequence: TGTGCCACGGCAGGGGTCGTGACGACTGAAGCTTTCTTT.

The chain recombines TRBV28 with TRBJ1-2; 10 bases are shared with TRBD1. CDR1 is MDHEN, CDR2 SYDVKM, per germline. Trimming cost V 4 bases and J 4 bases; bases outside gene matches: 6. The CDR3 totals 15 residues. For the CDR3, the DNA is TGTGCCAGCAGTTACACGACAGGGGGCGGCTATGGCTACACCTTC. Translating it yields CASSYTTGGGYGYTF.

The CDR3 region is CASSFEGGQETQYF. In DNA, the CDR3 is TGCGCCAGCAGCTTTGAGGGCGGACAAGAGACCCAGTACTTC. The rearrangement joins TRBV5-1 to TRBJ2-5, with a tentative D call TRBD2 (5 bases). CDR1 is SGHRS, CDR2 YFSETQ, per germline. This CDR3 comprises 14 residues. V lost 2 bases and J lost 2, with 10 bases in between.

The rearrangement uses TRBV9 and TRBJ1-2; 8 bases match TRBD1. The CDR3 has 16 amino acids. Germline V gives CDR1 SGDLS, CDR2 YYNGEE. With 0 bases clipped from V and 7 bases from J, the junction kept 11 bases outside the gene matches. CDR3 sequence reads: CASSVASRAGGGGYTF. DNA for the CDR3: TGTGCCAGCAGCGTAGCTTCGAGGGCAGGGGGCGGTGGCTACACCTTC.

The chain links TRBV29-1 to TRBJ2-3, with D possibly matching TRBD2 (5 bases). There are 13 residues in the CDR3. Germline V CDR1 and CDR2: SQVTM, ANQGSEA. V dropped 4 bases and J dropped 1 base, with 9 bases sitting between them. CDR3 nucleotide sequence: TGCAGCGTTGCTAGCCAACGCACAGATACGCAGTATTTT. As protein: CSVASQRTDTQYF.

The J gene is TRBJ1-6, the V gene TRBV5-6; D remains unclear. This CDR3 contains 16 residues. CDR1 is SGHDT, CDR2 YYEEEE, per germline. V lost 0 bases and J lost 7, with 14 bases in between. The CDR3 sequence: CASSLALRRANSPLHF. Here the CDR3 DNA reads TGTGCCAGCAGCTTGGCCTTAAGGAGGGCCAATTCACCCCTCCACTTT.

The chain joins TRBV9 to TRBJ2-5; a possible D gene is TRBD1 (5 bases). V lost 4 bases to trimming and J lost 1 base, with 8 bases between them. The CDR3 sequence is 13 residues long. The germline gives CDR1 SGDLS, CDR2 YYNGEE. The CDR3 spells CASSIDSQETQYF. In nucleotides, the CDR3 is TGTGCCAGCAGCATCGACAGCCAAGAGACCCAGTACTTC.

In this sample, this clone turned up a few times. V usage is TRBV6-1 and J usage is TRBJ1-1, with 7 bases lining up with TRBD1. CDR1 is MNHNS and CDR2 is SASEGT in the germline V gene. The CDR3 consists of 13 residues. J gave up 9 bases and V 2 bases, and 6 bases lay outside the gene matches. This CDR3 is CASSELGTVKAFF. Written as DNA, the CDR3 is TGTGCCAGCAGTGAATTGGGGACAGTAAAAGCTTTCTTT.

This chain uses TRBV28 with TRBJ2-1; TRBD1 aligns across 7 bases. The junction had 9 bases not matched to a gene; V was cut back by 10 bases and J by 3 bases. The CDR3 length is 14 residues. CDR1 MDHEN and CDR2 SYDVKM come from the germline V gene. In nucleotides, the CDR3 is TGTGCCACCTTATTGACAGGGAACTACAATGAGCAGTTCTTC. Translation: CATLLTGNYNEQFF. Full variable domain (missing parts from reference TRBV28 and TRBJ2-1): DVKVTQSSRYLVKRTGEKVFLECVQDMDHENMFWYRQDPGLGLRLIYFSYDVKMKEKGDIPEGYSVSREKKERFSLILESASTNQTSMYLCATLLTGNYNEQFFGPGTRLTVL.

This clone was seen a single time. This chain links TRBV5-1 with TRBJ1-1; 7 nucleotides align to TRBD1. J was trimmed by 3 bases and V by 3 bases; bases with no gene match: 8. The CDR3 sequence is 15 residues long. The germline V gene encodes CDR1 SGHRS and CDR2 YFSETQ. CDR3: CASSYRTGMDTEAFF. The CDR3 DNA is TGCGCCAGCAGCTACCGGACAGGAATGGACACTGAAGCTTTCTTT.

Here the CDR3 reads CASSSILQGARNEQFF. CDR3 coding DNA: TGTGCCAGCAGCTCAATTTTGCAGGGGGCGCGCAATGAGCAGTTCTTC. V is TRBV5-8 and J is TRBJ2-1; 8 bases fit TRBD1. This CDR3 comprises 16 residues. With V trimmed by 3 bases and J by 6 bases, 11 bases remained unmatched. Looked up from germline, CDR1 is SGHTS and CDR2 is YDEGEE.

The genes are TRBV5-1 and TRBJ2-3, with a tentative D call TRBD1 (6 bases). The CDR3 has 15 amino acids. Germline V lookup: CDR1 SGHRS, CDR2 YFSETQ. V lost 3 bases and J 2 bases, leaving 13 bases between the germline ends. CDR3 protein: CASSWGPQNTDTQYF. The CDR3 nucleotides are TGCGCCAGCAGCTGGGGGCCGCAAAACACAGATACGCAGTATTTT.

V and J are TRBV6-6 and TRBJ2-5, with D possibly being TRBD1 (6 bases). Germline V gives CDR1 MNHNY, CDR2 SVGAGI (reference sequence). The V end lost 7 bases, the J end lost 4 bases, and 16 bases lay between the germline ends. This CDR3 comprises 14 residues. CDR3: CASKREGGVETQYF. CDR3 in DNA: TGTGCCAGCAAGAGGGAAGGGGGAGTAGAGACCCAGTACTTC.

The CDR3 DNA is TGTGCCAGCAGCATCGACACAGGGGGCGAGCAGTACTTC. It codes for CASSIDTGGEQYF. This chain links TRBV5-4 with TRBJ2-7; 8 bases line up with TRBD1. CDR1 and CDR2 (germline): SGHNT, YYREEE (reference sequence). The length of the CDR3 is 13 residues. After removal of 4 bases from V and 6 bases from J, the junction contained 6 bases not matched to a gene.

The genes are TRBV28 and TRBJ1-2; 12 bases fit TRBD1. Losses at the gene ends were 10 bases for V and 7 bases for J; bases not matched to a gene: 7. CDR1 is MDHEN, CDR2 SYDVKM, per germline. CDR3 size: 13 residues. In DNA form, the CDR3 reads TGTGCCACCGGGACAGGGGGCTTGCGTGGCTACACCTTC. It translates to CATGTGGLRGYTF.

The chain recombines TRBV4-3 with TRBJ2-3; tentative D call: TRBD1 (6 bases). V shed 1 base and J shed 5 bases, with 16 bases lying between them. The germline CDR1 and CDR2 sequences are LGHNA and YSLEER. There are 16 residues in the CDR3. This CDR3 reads CASSQVAGGAGDTQYF. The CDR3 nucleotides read TGCGCCAGCAGCCAAGTCGCTGGGGGCGCGGGAGATACGCAGTATTTT.

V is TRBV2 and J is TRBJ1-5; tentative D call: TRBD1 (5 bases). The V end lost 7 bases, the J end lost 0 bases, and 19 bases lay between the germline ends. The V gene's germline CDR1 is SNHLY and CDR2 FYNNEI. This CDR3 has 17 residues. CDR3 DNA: TGTGCCAGCAATACCGGGACTTTTCACAATAGCAATCAGCCCCAGCATTTT. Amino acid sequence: CASNTGTFHNSNQPQHF.

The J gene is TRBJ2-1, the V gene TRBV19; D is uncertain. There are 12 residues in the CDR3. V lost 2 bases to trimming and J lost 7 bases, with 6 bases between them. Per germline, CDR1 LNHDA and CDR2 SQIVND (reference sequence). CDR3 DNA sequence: TGTGCCAGTAGTATAATAGGGAATGAGCAGTTCTTC. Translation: CASSIIGNEQFF.

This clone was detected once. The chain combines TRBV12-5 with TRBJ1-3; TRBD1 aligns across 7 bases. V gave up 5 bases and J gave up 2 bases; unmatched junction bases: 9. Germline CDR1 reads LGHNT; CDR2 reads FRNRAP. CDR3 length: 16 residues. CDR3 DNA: TGTGCTAGTGGTCAAGGGGGCGGGGTCGCTGGAAACACCATATATTTT. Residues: CASGQGGGVAGNTIYF.

The CDR3 coding sequence is TGTGCCATCAGTGGAGCTGGGGACATAGAGAAGACCCAGTACTTC. Protein: CAISGAGDIEKTQYF. The rearrangement joins TRBV10-3 to TRBJ2-5; D possibly corresponds to TRBD1 (6 bases). The CDR3 is 15 residues long. Germline CDR1 ENHRY, CDR2 SYGVKD. Trimming took off 4 bases at V and 6 bases at J, with 18 bases between the two ends.

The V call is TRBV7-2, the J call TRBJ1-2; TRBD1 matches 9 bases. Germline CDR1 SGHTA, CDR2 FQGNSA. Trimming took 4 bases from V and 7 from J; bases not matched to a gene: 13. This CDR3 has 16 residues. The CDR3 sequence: CASSYPTGGGESGYTF. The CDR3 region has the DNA TGTGCCAGCAGCTACCCAACAGGGGGCGGGGAGAGTGGCTACACCTTC.

The CDR3: CASSFLGILNTGELFF. The CDR3 region has the DNA TGTGCCAGCAGCTTTCTAGGGATATTAAACACCGGGGAGCTGTTTTTT. The chain has TRBV5-6 and TRBJ2-2, with D unclear. Trimming removed 2 bases from V and 2 bases from J, with 13 bases in between. Looked up from germline, CDR1 is SGHDT and CDR2 is YYEEEE. CDR3 size: 16 residues.

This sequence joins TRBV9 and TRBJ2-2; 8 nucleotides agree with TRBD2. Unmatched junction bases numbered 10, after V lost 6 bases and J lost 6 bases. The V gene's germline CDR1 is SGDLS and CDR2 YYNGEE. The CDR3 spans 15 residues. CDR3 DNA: TGTGCCAGCACCCTCCGGGGGGGCGGGGCCGGGGAGCTGTTTTTT. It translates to CASTLRGGGAGELFF.

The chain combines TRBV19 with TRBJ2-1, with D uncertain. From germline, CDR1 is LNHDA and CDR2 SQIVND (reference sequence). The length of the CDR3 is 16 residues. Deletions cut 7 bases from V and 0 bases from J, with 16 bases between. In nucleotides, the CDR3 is TGTGCCAGTACAGTAGACGGGCACAGCTCCTACAATGAGCAGTTCTTC. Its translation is CASTVDGHSSYNEQFF. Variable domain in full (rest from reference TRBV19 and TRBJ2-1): DGGITQSPKYLFRKEGQNVTLSCEQNLNHDAMYWYRQDPGQGLRLIYYSQIVNDFQKGDIAEGYSVSREKKESFPLTVTSAQKNPTAFYLCASTVDGHSSYNEQFFGPGTRLTVL.

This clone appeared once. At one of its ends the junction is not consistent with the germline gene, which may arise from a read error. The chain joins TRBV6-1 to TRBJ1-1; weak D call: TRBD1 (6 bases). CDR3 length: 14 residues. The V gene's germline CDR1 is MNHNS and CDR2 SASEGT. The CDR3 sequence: CASTEVDRNTEAFF. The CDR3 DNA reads TGTGCCAGCACTGAAGTGGACAGGAACACTGAAGCTTTCTTT.

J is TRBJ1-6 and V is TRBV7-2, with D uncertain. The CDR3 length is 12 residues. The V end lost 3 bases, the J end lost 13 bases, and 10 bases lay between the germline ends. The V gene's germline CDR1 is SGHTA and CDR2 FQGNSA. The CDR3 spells CASSFEGTPLHF. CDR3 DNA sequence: TGTGCCAGCAGCTTCGAAGGTACGCCCCTCCACTTT.